The clone carrying this TCR beta chain was observed a handful of times. The antigen is not known. The entry originates in a study of T cells after yellow fever vaccination. Germline trimming cut 2 bases from V and 8 bases from J; bases unmatched to any gene: 7. CDR3 length: 15 amino acids. Germline assignment: CDR1 MNHEY and CDR2 SVGEGT. Template switching by 5'RACE produced TCR cDNA, adding a universal primer site and UMIs. TCRdb called the 5' RACE reads again in MiXCR, with one record for every CDR3 protein. The data show about 330,000 distinct CDR3 sequences, with 6.5% to 8.5% seen just once and 18% held by the top ten. Overall study results and limits: Highly abundant clonotypes carried over from the bulk population could end up in FACS-sorted repertoires as contaminants. CD4 and CD8 compartments shared a small share of clonotypes. Clones from primary vaccination mostly reappeared after the booster (around 96% CD4, approximately 86% CD8).

This clonotype originated in a man between 18 and 29 years old who received the YFV17D yellow fever vaccine. Sequenced material: PBMCs, taken about 49 days after the first yellow fever vaccination. This chain connects TRBV6-2 or TRBV6-3 to TRBJ2-1; 9 positions match TRBD2. CDR3 protein: CASSYRLAGDYEQFF. DNA for the CDR3: TGTGCCAGCAGTTACCGATTAGCGGGGGACTATGAGCAGTTCTTC.